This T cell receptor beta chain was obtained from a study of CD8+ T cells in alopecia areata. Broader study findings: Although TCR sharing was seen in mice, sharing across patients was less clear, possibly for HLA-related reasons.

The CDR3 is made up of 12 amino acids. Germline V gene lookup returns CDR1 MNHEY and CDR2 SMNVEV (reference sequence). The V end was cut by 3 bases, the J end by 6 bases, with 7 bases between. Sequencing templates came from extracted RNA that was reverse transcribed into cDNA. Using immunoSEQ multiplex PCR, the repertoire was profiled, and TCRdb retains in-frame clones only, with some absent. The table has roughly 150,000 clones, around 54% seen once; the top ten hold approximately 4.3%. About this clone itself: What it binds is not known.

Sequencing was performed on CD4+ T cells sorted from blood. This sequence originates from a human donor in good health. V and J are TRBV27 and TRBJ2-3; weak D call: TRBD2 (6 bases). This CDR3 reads CASSFLADTQYF. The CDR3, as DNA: TGTGCCAGCAGTTTTCTAGCGGATACGCAGTATTTT.